A selection of T cell receptor beta chains follows, all from one sample in a study of T cells in Graves' hyperthyroidism and ophthalmopathy. TCRdb passed the multiplex PCR reads through MiXCR, listing each CDR3 protein once. The sample has a few hundred thousand distinct CDR3 sequences; about an eighth are singletons. Input material: blood. Receptors were obtained from a woman between 18 and 29 years old with Graves' hyperthyroidism. The CDR3 runs from the conserved cysteine through the conserved F or W. A D gene is named only where the DNA matches it firmly. Rows give clone size only sometimes, using once, few, many, or a class for an expanded clone.

j_gene: TRBJ2-1
d_gene: NA
abundance: many
v_gene: TRBV11-2
CDR3aa: CASSSLALGYNEQFF
CDR3nt: TGTGCCAGCAGCTCTCTAGCTCTGGGGTACAATGAGCAGTTCTTC

j_gene: TRBJ1-3
d_gene: TRBD1
abundance: NA
v_gene: TRBV19
CDR3aa: CASKTGNTGNTIYF
CDR3nt: TGTGCCAGTAAGACAGGGAACACCGGAAACACCATATATTTT

j_gene: TRBJ2-7
d_gene: NA
abundance: many
v_gene: TRBV7-9
CDR3aa: CASAGIEQYF
CDR3nt: TGTGCCAGCGCGGGCATTGAGCAGTACTTC

j_gene: TRBJ2-7
d_gene: NA
abundance: many
v_gene: TRBV20-1
CDR3aa: CSAAGRTYEQYF
CDR3nt: TGCAGTGCTGCTGGCAGAACCTACGAGCAGTACTTC

j_gene: TRBJ2-5
d_gene: TRBD2
abundance: NA
v_gene: TRBV9
CDR3aa: CASSVSPPGAGVQETQYF
CDR3nt: TGTGCCAGCAGCGTCTCCCCCCCCGGGGCGGGAGTACAAGAGACCCAGTACTTC

j_gene: TRBJ1-2
d_gene: NA
abundance: NA
v_gene: TRBV7-2
CDR3aa: CASSHMGQVNYGYTF
CDR3nt: TGTGCCAGCAGCCACATGGGGCAGGTTAACTATGGCTACACCTTC

j_gene: TRBJ2-3
d_gene: TRBD2
abundance: many
v_gene: TRBV20-1
CDR3aa: CSAGEGRETDTQYF
CDR3nt: TGCAGTGCTGGGGAGGGCCGGGAGACAGATACGCAGTATTTT

j_gene: TRBJ1-2
d_gene: NA
abundance: NA
v_gene: TRBV25-1
CDR3aa: CASSGVKVASNYGYTF
CDR3nt: TGTGCCAGCAGTGGAGTCAAGGTCGCCTCTAACTATGGCTACACCTTC

j_gene: TRBJ1-4
d_gene: NA
abundance: few
v_gene: TRBV28
CDR3aa: CASSPLGATNEKLFF
CDR3nt: TGTGCCAGCAGCCCCCTGGGGGCGACTAATGAAAAACTGTTTTTT

j_gene: TRBJ2-5
d_gene: NA
abundance: many
v_gene: TRBV30
CDR3aa: CAWSHPPGPVATETQYF
CDR3nt: TGTGCCTGGAGCCATCCCCCCGGACCGGTCGCAACGGAGACCCAGTACTTC

j_gene: TRBJ2-2
d_gene: TRBD2
abundance: NA
v_gene: TRBV28
CDR3aa: CASKTSTPNTGELFF
CDR3nt: TGTGCCAGCAAGACTAGCACCCCGAACACCGGGGAGCTGTTTTTT

j_gene: TRBJ1-5
d_gene: NA
abundance: few
v_gene: TRBV14
CDR3aa: CASSQSGNSNQPQHF
CDR3nt: TGTGCCAGCAGCCAATCGGGGAATAGCAATCAGCCCCAGCATTTT

j_gene: TRBJ2-2
d_gene: NA
abundance: NA
v_gene: TRBV19
CDR3aa: CASSIVTGAGELFF
CDR3nt: TGTGCCAGTAGTATAGTTACGGGCGCCGGGGAGCTGTTTTTT

j_gene: TRBJ2-3
d_gene: TRBD2
abundance: many
v_gene: TRBV20-1
CDR3aa: CSARDPGTKTDTQYF
CDR3nt: TGCAGTGCTAGAGATCCAGGGACTAAGACAGATACGCAGTATTTT

j_gene: TRBJ2-5
d_gene: TRBD1
abundance: many
v_gene: TRBV5-5
CDR3aa: CASSPPGQQETQYF
CDR3nt: TGTGCCAGCAGCCCACCGGGACAGCAAGAGACCCAGTACTTC

j_gene: TRBJ1-2
d_gene: NA
abundance: NA
v_gene: TRBV7-8
CDR3aa: CASSLEGGGGGYGYTF
CDR3nt: TGTGCCAGCAGCTTAGAGGGGGGTGGGGGCGGATATGGCTACACCTTC

j_gene: TRBJ2-7
d_gene: TRBD2
abundance: NA
v_gene: TRBV20-1
CDR3aa: CSARSRAGGIHEQYF
CDR3nt: TGCAGTGCTAGAAGTAGGGCGGGAGGGATCCACGAGCAGTACTTC

j_gene: TRBJ2-3
d_gene: TRBD2
abundance: many
v_gene: TRBV20-1
CDR3aa: CSASPSGRRADTQYF
CDR3nt: TGCAGTGCTAGTCCAAGCGGGAGGAGGGCAGATACGCAGTATTTT

j_gene: TRBJ2-1
d_gene: NA
abundance: many
v_gene: TRBV11-3
CDR3aa: CASSLGSATASYNEQFF
CDR3nt: TGTGCCAGCAGCTTGGGGTCTGCTACAGCCTCCTACAATGAGCAGTTCTTC

j_gene: TRBJ2-1
d_gene: NA
abundance: many
v_gene: TRBV25-1
CDR3aa: CASSNRGEQFF
CDR3nt: TGTGCCAGCTCCAACCGAGGAGAGCAGTTCTTC

j_gene: TRBJ2-1
d_gene: TRBD2
abundance: NA
v_gene: TRBV6-4
CDR3aa: CASSPRLAGAAYNEQFF
CDR3nt: TGTGCCAGCAGCCCCCGACTAGCGGGAGCCGCTTACAATGAGCAGTTCTTC

j_gene: TRBJ1-5
d_gene: NA
abundance: few
v_gene: TRBV6-1
CDR3aa: CASSEVRLDQPQHF
CDR3nt: TGTGCCAGCAGTGAAGTGCGGTTGGATCAGCCCCAGCATTTT

j_gene: TRBJ1-1
d_gene: TRBD1
abundance: once
v_gene: TRBV4-1
CDR3aa: CASSQTDRGATEAFF
CDR3nt: TGCGCCAGCAGCCAGACAGACAGGGGGGCCACTGAAGCTTTCTTT

j_gene: TRBJ2-5
d_gene: NA
abundance: few
v_gene: TRBV5-1
CDR3aa: CASSFLADTQESQYF
CDR3nt: TGCGCCAGCAGCTTTTTAGCGGATACGCAAGAGTCCCAGTACTTC

j_gene: TRBJ2-3
d_gene: TRBD2
abundance: NA
v_gene: TRBV20-1
CDR3aa: CSARPRTSVTDTQYF
CDR3nt: TGCAGTGCTAGACCCCGGACTAGCGTCACAGATACGCAGTATTTT

j_gene: TRBJ2-7
d_gene: NA
abundance: NA
v_gene: TRBV2
CDR3aa: CASSEIREQYF
CDR3nt: TGTGCCAGCAGTGAAATCCGCGAGCAGTACTTC

j_gene: TRBJ2-7
d_gene: NA
abundance: many
v_gene: TRBV27
CDR3aa: CASSRTSATSSEQYF
CDR3nt: TGTGCCAGCAGCCGGACGAGTGCCACCTCTTCAGAGCAGTACTTC

j_gene: TRBJ2-7
d_gene: NA
abundance: many
v_gene: TRBV4-3
CDR3aa: CASSQTTGSAHEQYF
CDR3nt: TGCGCCAGCAGCCAGACCACAGGGTCGGCCCACGAGCAGTACTTC

j_gene: TRBJ2-7
d_gene: TRBD2
abundance: few
v_gene: TRBV10-2
CDR3aa: CASRGLVSHEQYF
CDR3nt: TGCGCCAGCAGAGGACTAGTCTCCCACGAGCAGTACTTC

j_gene: TRBJ2-2
d_gene: NA
abundance: many
v_gene: TRBV5-1
CDR3aa: CASSLDTRSTGELFF
CDR3nt: TGCGCCAGCAGCTTGGATACTCGCTCCACCGGGGAGCTGTTTTTT

j_gene: TRBJ2-1
d_gene: NA
abundance: NA
v_gene: TRBV6-5
CDR3aa: CASSYTNGNEQFF
CDR3nt: TGTGCCAGCAGTTATACCAATGGCAATGAGCAGTTCTTC

j_gene: TRBJ1-2
d_gene: TRBD1
abundance: NA
v_gene: TRBV4-3
CDR3aa: CASSQVGQGAFYGYTF
CDR3nt: TGCGCCAGCAGCCAAGTCGGGCAGGGGGCATTCTATGGCTACACCTTC

j_gene: TRBJ1-5
d_gene: NA
abundance: many
v_gene: TRBV5-5
CDR3aa: CASSLDMTEYSNQPQHF
CDR3nt: TGTGCCAGCAGCTTGGATATGACGGAATATAGCAATCAGCCCCAGCATTTT

j_gene: TRBJ2-3
d_gene: TRBD2
abundance: many
v_gene: TRBV20-1
CDR3aa: CSASTLASGDADTQYF
CDR3nt: TGCAGTGCCAGCACCCTGGCTAGCGGGGACGCAGATACGCAGTATTTT

j_gene: TRBJ1-1
d_gene: TRBD1
abundance: many
v_gene: TRBV12-3/TRBV12-4
CDR3aa: CASSPRTGGYTEAFF
CDR3nt: TGTGCCAGCAGTCCGCGGACAGGGGGGTACACTGAAGCTTTCTTT

j_gene: TRBJ2-3
d_gene: NA
abundance: many
v_gene: TRBV30
CDR3aa: CAWSVLRATDTQYF
CDR3nt: TGTGCCTGGAGTGTACTGCGGGCCACAGATACGCAGTATTTT

j_gene: TRBJ1-1
d_gene: NA
abundance: many
v_gene: TRBV2
CDR3aa: CASTFDGGTEAFF
CDR3nt: TGTGCCAGCACATTCGACGGGGGCACTGAAGCTTTCTTT

j_gene: TRBJ2-3
d_gene: NA
abundance: many
v_gene: TRBV7-9
CDR3aa: CASRFLANRDTQYF
CDR3nt: TGTGCCAGCAGGTTCTTAGCGAATCGGGATACGCAGTATTTT

j_gene: TRBJ1-1
d_gene: NA
abundance: many
v_gene: TRBV29-1
CDR3aa: CSGRGLSMNTEAFF
CDR3nt: TGCAGCGGACGAGGTCTGTCTATGAACACTGAAGCTTTCTTT

j_gene: TRBJ2-2
d_gene: NA
abundance: few
v_gene: TRBV7-6
CDR3aa: CASSPRLGAIGTGELFF
CDR3nt: TGTGCCAGCAGCCCCCGTTTAGGGGCAATCGGCACCGGGGAGCTGTTTTTT

j_gene: TRBJ2-1
d_gene: NA
abundance: NA
v_gene: TRBV29-1
CDR3aa: CSVDLGNIFNEQFF
CDR3nt: TGCAGCGTTGACCTGGGGAACATCTTCAATGAGCAGTTCTTC

j_gene: TRBJ2-3
d_gene: TRBD2
abundance: many
v_gene: TRBV20-1
CDR3aa: CSASLAGGAADTQYF
CDR3nt: TGCAGTGCCTCGCTAGCGGGAGGCGCGGCAGATACGCAGTATTTT

j_gene: TRBJ2-3
d_gene: TRBD2
abundance: NA
v_gene: TRBV13
CDR3aa: CASSFGLAGTSRTDTQYF
CDR3nt: TGTGCCAGCAGCTTTGGCCTAGCGGGAACAAGTCGAACAGATACGCAGTATTTT

j_gene: TRBJ2-7
d_gene: NA
abundance: many
v_gene: TRBV28
CDR3aa: CASSGVYEQYF
CDR3nt: TGTGCCAGCAGCGGGGTATACGAGCAGTACTTC

j_gene: TRBJ2-5
d_gene: NA
abundance: many
v_gene: TRBV20-1
CDR3aa: CSARQGGRPETQYF
CDR3nt: TGCAGTGCTAGACAGGGGGGACGTCCGGAGACCCAGTACTTC

j_gene: TRBJ2-7
d_gene: NA
abundance: NA
v_gene: TRBV19
CDR3aa: CASSIAGQSYEQYF
CDR3nt: TGTGCCAGTAGTATCGCGGGACAATCATACGAGCAGTACTTC

j_gene: TRBJ2-7
d_gene: NA
abundance: many
v_gene: TRBV27
CDR3aa: CASSPRGIHEQYF
CDR3nt: TGTGCCAGCAGTCCCCGCGGGATCCACGAGCAGTACTTC

j_gene: TRBJ2-5
d_gene: NA
abundance: NA
v_gene: TRBV20-1
CDR3aa: CSAVPKRAPQETQYF
CDR3nt: TGCAGTGCTGTCCCAAAGCGGGCTCCCCAAGAGACCCAGTACTTC